Listed below are T cell receptor beta chains from one sample, sequenced in a study of shared clonotypes between healthy human individuals. The repertoire was sequenced with immunoSEQ multiplex PCR; TCRdb's copy has only in-frame clones and lacks some. The sample shows fewer than 700,000 clones, roughly 72% of them seen only once. Specimen: PBMCs. The source is a woman between 40 and 55 years old in good health. Some clones in this sample may be carry-over from other donors' samples. Both conserved end residues are trimmed from each CDR3. The D gene is left open where the match is weak.

12 TRBV19 TRBD1 ASSIGTGGYGYT
16 TRBV29-1 . SVEVGRDRWSRPDTQY
10 TRBV30 . AWSILADTQY
13 TRBV9 . ASSVGPGPNYEQY
10 TRBV5-4 . ASSSSDGKQF
12 TRBV27 TRBD1 ASSIGQGTYEQY
14 TRBV30 . AWSVLVPPSSYEQY
13 TRBV7-7 . ASSLGGVGQETQY
13 TRBV7-9 . ASSLAQGYQETQY
15 TRBV5-6 . ASSLSLGAGIYNEQF
11 TRBV7-3 TRBD2 ASSSSGSTEQF
14 TRBV7-3 TRBD1 ASSLGGQGEGYEQY
12 TRBV11-2 TRBD1 ASSPRQGAYGYT
16 TRBV28 TRBD2 ASSPWGLAGGFSYEQY
13 TRBV28 . ASSMDPTRQETQY
15 TRBV19 . ASSMRDVSRANTEAF
12 TRBV30 TRBD1 AWSAGQDYNEQF
12 TRBV28 TRBD1 ASSGTVDPYEQY
14 TRBV4-1 . ASSRISDRVNQPQH
13 TRBV28 TRBD2 ASSRLAVRTDTQY
13 TRBV5-6 . ASSLSPDSNQPQH
14 TRBV28 . ASSLSKGSGNQPQH
12 TRBV7-2 . ASSLSGVFTEAF
13 TRBV2 . ASSEGPGGTGELF
12 TRBV7-3 . ASSPGHQNTEAF
12 TRBV5-1 . ASSLAGGTYEQY
13 TRBV27 TRBD1 ASSGDRVGNTEAF
11 TRBV30 . ARRATLNTEAF
14 TRBV6-5 TRBD1 ASSSLKGTALETQY
13 TRBV7-3 . ASSLGLAGVTEAF
13 TRBV7-3 . ASSLTRGSNQPQH
12 TRBV5-1 . ASGGGARTGELF
12 TRBV7-3 TRBD2 ASSLTGGEETQY
11 TRBV5-1 . ASSTTGQETQY
12 TRBV4-1 . ASSRKWGSYEQY
12 TRBV27 TRBD2 ASRQAGDRPEQY
14 TRBV7-7 . ASSLGAGANQEPQY
10 TRBV6-5 . ASSRTPREQY
12 TRBV19 TRBD2 ASRTVAGAGEQY
15 TRBV4-2 . ASSQDGEVRSQETQY
13 TRBV28 . ASSPSAGAQETQY
11 TRBV28 . ASSLQGPYEQY
13 TRBV28 . ASSTGAANTGELF
12 TRBV7-9 TRBD1 ASSSTGVNEKLF
15 TRBV28 . ASSITPGGAQFYEQY
12 TRBV25-1 . ASSVGDGPYEQY
12 TRBV5-4 TRBD2 ASSPSSGQEIQY
14 TRBV7-7 TRBD1 ASSTRQGSGTGELF
13 TRBV7-8 . ASSPGGALGTEAF
11 TRBV11-2 TRBD2 ASSLGRGGEQY
13 TRBV28 . ASRDTGWGAYEQY